These 24 T cell receptor beta chains share one sample of origin, sequenced in a study of control samples from healthy donors and cancer patients. Here immunoSEQ multiplex PCR was the method, and the copy in TCRdb shows in-frame clones only, minus some. The sample has tens of thousands of clones, 85% to 95% seen once. The source material was PBMCs. These receptors were collected from a man aged 30 to 45 with colorectal cancer.

V usage is TRBV7-9 and J usage is TRBJ1-2; D is unresolved. V lost 2 bases, J lost 8 bases, and 9 bases lay in between. Per the germline V gene, CDR1 is SEHNR and CDR2 is FQNEAQ (reference sequence). CDR3 length: 12 amino acids. CDR3 sequence reads: CASSLTAGGYTF. The CDR3 DNA reads TGTGCCAGCAGCTTAACCGCCGGGGGCTACACCTTC.

The rearrangement joins TRBV10-2 to TRBJ1-1, with D possibly matching TRBD1 (6 bases). From germline, CDR1 is WSHSY and CDR2 SAAADI. There are 14 residues in the CDR3. The V end was cut by 6 bases, the J end by 2 bases, with 13 bases between. The CDR3 is CASRVQQGNTEAFF. DNA of the CDR3: TGCGCCAGCAGAGTTCAACAGGGTAACACTGAAGCTTTCTTT.

This chain connects TRBV25-1 to TRBJ1-2, with D unclear. V dropped 3 bases and J dropped 10 bases, with 9 bases sitting between them. Germline V lookup: CDR1 MGHDK, CDR2 SYGVNS. The CDR3 is 11 residues long. CDR3: CASSESADYTF. CDR3 coding DNA: TGTGCCAGCAGTGAGTCGGCGGACTACACCTTC.

The V call is TRBV5-1, the J call TRBJ2-6; TRBD1 aligns across 7 bases. Germline CDR1 reads SGHRS; CDR2 reads YFSETQ. This CDR3 has 20 amino acids. V gave up 1 base and J gave up 0 bases; unmatched junction bases: 13. Here the CDR3 reads CASSLNHRGIIASGANVLTF. The CDR3, as DNA: TGCGCCAGCAGCTTGAACCACAGGGGAATAATAGCCTCTGGGGCCAACGTCCTGACTTTC. Full variable domain (remainder filled in from reference TRBV5-1 and TRBJ2-6): KAGVTQTPRYLIKTRGQQVTLSCSPISGHRSVSWYQQTPGQGLQFLFEYFSETQRNKGNFPGRFSGRQFSNSRSEMNVSTLELGDSALYLCASSLNHRGIIASGANVLTFGAGSRLTVL.

The rearrangement links TRBV19 to TRBJ2-6; D might be TRBD1 or TRBD2, each matching 5 bases. With 3 bases removed from V and 2 bases from J, the gap between germline ends came to 11 bases. The germline V gene encodes CDR1 LNHDA and CDR2 SQIVND (reference sequence). The CDR3 has 16 amino acids. CDR3: CASSIGGGTGANVLTF. The CDR3 bases are TGTGCCAGTAGTATCGGTGGGGGAACTGGGGCCAACGTCCTGACTTTC.

The chain joins TRBV7-2 to TRBJ2-3; 8 nucleotides agree with TRBD2. After removal of 1 base from V and 3 bases from J, the junction contained 6 bases not matched to a gene. Per the germline V gene, CDR1 is SGHTA and CDR2 is FQGNSA. The CDR3 sequence is 16 residues long. The CDR3 DNA sequence: TGTGCCAGCAGCTTAGGGGCGGGGGGCAGAACAGATACGCAGTATTTT. Its translation: CASSLGAGGRTDTQYF.

The rearrangement joins TRBV6-2 or TRBV6-3 to TRBJ2-1; 7 bases are a match to TRBD2. V shed 6 bases and J 5 bases; nucleotides not matched to a gene: 13. This CDR3 spans 16 amino acids. CDR1 is MNHEY and CDR2 is SVGEGT in the germline V gene. The DNA of the CDR3 is TGTGCCAGCAGCGGGGCCCCAGAGCGGGAAGACAATGAGCAGTTCTTC. It specifies CASSGAPEREDNEQFF.

The CDR3 DNA is TGTGCTAGTGCCATAGGGGGGTCTGCCTCCTACGAGCAGTACTTC. Residues: CASAIGGSASYEQYF. V is TRBV12-5 and J is TRBJ2-7; D might be TRBD1 or TRBD2, each matching 6 bases. Germline V gene data show CDR1 as LGHNT and CDR2 as FRNRAP. This CDR3 spans 15 amino acids. Trimming removed 7 bases at V and 0 bases at J, with 16 bases between.

CDR3 nucleotides: TGCGCCAGCAGCCAGAGGACAGGGTTGGGCACAGATACGCAGTATTTT. It specifies CASSQRTGLGTDTQYF. The chain employs TRBV5-1 and TRBJ2-3; TRBD1 aligns across 8 bases. The CDR3 loop spans 16 amino acids. Germline values: CDR1 SGHRS, CDR2 YFSETQ. Trimming removed 4 bases from V and 1 base from J; junction bases left unmatched: 8.

The chain uses TRBV9 and TRBJ2-2; 9 bases agree with TRBD2. Germline CDR1 reads SGDLS; CDR2 reads YYNGEE. CDR3 size: 18 residues. The ends lost 0 bases at V and 5 bases at J; junction bases unmatched: 11. The CDR3 here is CASSVGSSGGSRTGELFF. CDR3 coding DNA: TGTGCCAGCAGCGTAGGGAGTAGCGGGGGCTCGAGGACCGGGGAGCTGTTTTTT.

The chain employs TRBV7-9 and TRBJ1-1; tentative D call: TRBD1 (6 bases). The CDR3 sequence is 13 residues long. Germline V CDR1 and CDR2: SEHNR, FQNEAQ (reference sequence). Between the trimmed V and J ends, which lost 7 bases and 0 bases, there was a span of 9 bases. The CDR3 sequence is CASNQGMNTEAFF. The CDR3 DNA reads as TGTGCCAGCAATCAGGGGATGAACACTGAAGCTTTCTTT. Together with reference TRBV7-9 and TRBJ1-1, the CDR3 gives the full variable domain: DTGVSQNPRHKITKRGQNVTFRCDPISEHNRLYWYRQTLGQGPEFLTYFQNEAQLEKSRLLSDRFSAERPKGSFSTLEIQRTEQGDSAMYLCASNQGMNTEAFFGQGTRLTVV.

The J gene is TRBJ1-2, the V gene TRBV5-4; D unresolved. Trimming pared 0 bases from V and 7 bases from J, leaving 13 bases between. Germline CDR1 is SGHNT and CDR2 is YYREEE (reference sequence). The CDR3 is 14 amino acids. The CDR3 coding sequence is TGTGCCAGCAGCTTGGGACCGTCCGCAGGTGGCTACACCTTC. Its translation: CASSLGPSAGGYTF.

The V gene is TRBV6-1, the J gene TRBJ1-5; D not certain. Germline lookup yields CDR1 MNHNS and CDR2 SASEGT. The CDR3 extends over 14 amino acids. The V and J ends lost 2 bases and 4 bases respectively, with 9 bases between them. The CDR3 loop is CASSESGNNQPQHF. CDR3 DNA: TGTGCCAGCAGTGAATCCGGTAATAATCAGCCCCAGCATTTT.

This chain connects TRBV5-4 to TRBJ2-7; no clear D gene. Germline lookup yields CDR1 SGHNT and CDR2 YYREEE (reference sequence). This CDR3 is built from 13 residues. V lost 5 bases to trimming and J lost 0 bases, with 9 bases between them. Here the CDR3 DNA reads TGTGCCAGCAGTCCTTGGGACTCCTACGAGCAGTACTTC. Translated: CASSPWDSYEQYF.

The chain has TRBV4-1 and TRBJ2-1; TRBD1 is a possible D gene (6 bases). Deletions cut 1 base from V and 6 bases from J, with 25 bases between. Germline V gives CDR1 MGHRA, CDR2 YSYEKL. The CDR3 runs 19 residues. The CDR3 DNA follows: TGCGCCAGCAGCCAAGTACTTGGGACAAGTGGCCCTTGGGGCAATGAGCAGTTCTTC. Protein product: CASSQVLGTSGPWGNEQFF.

CDR3 coding DNA: TGTGCCAGTAGTATAGATCGATTGGCTAGCACTGAAGCTTTCTTT. It translates to CASSIDRLASTEAFF. The V gene is TRBV19, the J gene TRBJ1-1, with no clear D. The CDR3 runs 15 residues. Germline CDR1 reads LNHDA; CDR2 reads SQIVND (reference sequence). V lost 0 bases, J lost 4 bases, and 12 bases lay in between.

The chain combines TRBV30 with TRBJ1-1; 9 nucleotides line up with TRBD1. From germline, CDR1 is GTSNPN and CDR2 SVGIG (reference sequence). Trimming removed 2 bases from V and 6 bases from J; junction bases left unmatched: 1. This CDR3 has 12 residues. CDR3 in amino acids: CAWSTGGPEAFF. DNA of the CDR3: TGTGCCTGGAGTACAGGGGGCCCTGAAGCTTTCTTT.

This clone was counted a single time. The chain is built from TRBV4-3 and TRBJ1-2; tentative D call: TRBD1 (6 bases). CDR1 and CDR2 from the germline V gene are LGHNA and YSLEER. V lost 5 bases to trimming and J lost 5 bases, with 15 bases between them. The CDR3 covers 14 residues. The CDR3 protein is CASSDTTGRYGYTF. CDR3 nucleotides: TGCGCCAGCAGCGATACGACAGGACGGTATGGCTACACCTTC.

This chain uses TRBV6-6 with TRBJ2-7; possibly TRBD1 for D (6 bases). Germline CDR1 and CDR2: MNHNY and SVGAGI (reference sequence). The CDR3 is 11 amino acids. Trimming pared 7 bases from V and 8 bases from J, leaving 12 bases between. In DNA, the CDR3 is TGTGCCAGCACCTCAGGGGTCCAGCAGTACGTC. The encoded protein is CASTSGVQQYV.

The V gene is TRBV5-1, the J gene TRBJ2-7, with no clear D. This CDR3 has 14 amino acids. CDR1 is SGHRS, CDR2 YFSETQ, per germline. The germline V and J ends were trimmed by 4 bases and 7 bases, with 18 bases remaining between them. The CDR3 bases are TGCGCCAGCAGCCCCGACGGGTTTGCCGAGGAGCAGTACTTC. Translated: CASSPDGFAEEQYF.

The chain carries TRBV28 and TRBJ1-4; no clear D. The CDR3 runs 15 residues. V lost 4 bases, J lost 3 bases, and 12 bases lay in between. The germline gives CDR1 MDHEN, CDR2 SYDVKM. CDR3 in DNA: TGTGCCAGCAGTTCCCCACAGCTTCCTAATGAAAAACTGTTTTTT. Its protein is CASSSPQLPNEKLFF.

The CDR3 loop reads CAWRTERQVKAFF. The CDR3 DNA reads TGTGCCTGGAGGACGGAGAGACAGGTCAAAGCTTTCTTT. The gene calls are TRBV30 and TRBJ1-1, with D possibly being TRBD1 (6 bases). The germline CDR1 and CDR2 sequences are GTSNPN and SVGIG (reference sequence). Trimming took 3 bases from V and 9 from J, leaving 17 bases between them. This CDR3 is 13 amino acids long. The variable domain in full, with the rest retrieved from reference TRBV30 and TRBJ1-1, is SQTIHQWPATLVQPVGSPLSLECTVEGTSNPNLYWYRQAAGRGLQLLFYSVGIGQISSEVPQNLSASRPQDRQFILSSKKLLLSDSGFYLCAWRTERQVKAFFGQGTRLTVV.

The V and J genes are TRBV19 and TRBJ1-1; maybe TRBD1 (5 bases). Germline V lookup: CDR1 LNHDA, CDR2 SQIVND (reference sequence). This CDR3 comprises 11 residues. V was cut by 6 bases and J by 8 bases, with 10 bases left in between. CDR3 protein: CASRFGQEAFF. The CDR3 DNA follows: TGTGCCAGTAGGTTTGGACAAGAAGCTTTCTTT. The whole variable domain, filled in from reference TRBV19 and TRBJ1-1, reads DGGITQSPKYLFRKEGQNVTLSCEQNLNHDAMYWYRQDPGQGLRLIYYSQIVNDFQKGDIAEGYSVSREKKESFPLTVTSAQKNPTAFYLCASRFGQEAFFGQGTRLTVV.

The chain has TRBV3-1 (or the pseudogene TRBV3-2) and TRBJ2-1; D gene ambiguous. Germline V gene data show CDR1 as LGHDT and CDR2 as YNNKEL (reference sequence). V lost 1 base, J lost 4 bases, and 5 bases lay in between. The CDR3 runs 13 residues. The DNA for the CDR3 is TGTGCCAGCAGCCAAGGCCAGTACAATGAGCAGTTCTTC. Residues: CASSQGQYNEQFF.